The next 22 T cell receptor beta chains were all read from a single sample in a study of T cells after yellow fever vaccination (dated by TCRdb to about 2019). What this sample's treatment or condition label stands for: live attenuated yellow fever vaccine strain. Library construction relied on 5' RACE. The sample was run on an Illumina HiSeq 2500. In-frame beta chains were kept once TCRdb had trimmed the public reads at Q25 with fastp and called clones with MiXCR. Rows with a matching CDR3 protein are joined into one entry that keeps the most common DNA and genes. The sample table lists roughly 120,000 distinct CDR3 sequences, 6.5% to 8% of them with a count of one. The top ten clonotypes cover 2% to 3% of the sample. Sequenced material: CD4+ T cells sorted from PBMCs, taken 10 days after the first yellow fever vaccination. Receptor source: a man aged 18-30 years who received the YFV17D yellow fever vaccine.

Many counts were recorded for this clonotype. The rearrangement links TRBV6-1 to TRBJ2-5, with 11 bases fitting TRBD1. CDR1 MNHNS and CDR2 SASEGT come from the germline V gene. The CDR3 has 15 amino acids. Germline trimming cut 7 bases from V and 2 bases from J; bases unmatched to any gene: 6. The CDR3: CASTKGTGGQETQYF. The CDR3, as DNA: TGTGCCAGCACTAAAGGGACAGGGGGTCAAGAGACCCAGTACTTC.

Ten or more counts support this clonotype. This rearrangement joins TRBV20-1 to TRBJ1-5, with a possible D match to TRBD1 (5 bases). This CDR3 contains 14 residues. CDR1 and CDR2 from the germline V gene are DFQATT and SNEGSKA (reference sequence). The ends were cut back, 6 bases at V and 3 bases at J, with 15 bases in the middle. CDR3 residues: CSARRGDFNQPQHF. The CDR3 bases are TGCAGTGCCCGCCGTGGGGACTTCAATCAGCCCCAGCATTTT.

The sample holds many counts of this clonotype. The genes are TRBV12-3 or TRBV12-4 and TRBJ2-5; D is undetermined. V lost 6 bases and J 7 bases, leaving 18 bases between the germline ends. There are 14 residues in the CDR3. In DNA form, the CDR3 reads TGTGCCAGCAGCCCCAGCAGGTTTATTGGGACCCAGTACTTC. It encodes CASSPSRFIGTQYF.

This clonotype was counted ten times or more. V and J are TRBV12-5 and TRBJ2-5; TRBD2 matches 8 bases. Germline V CDR1 and CDR2: LGHNT, FRNRAP. This CDR3 has 14 residues. Trimming took 2 bases from V and 7 from J; bases not matched to a gene: 6. CDR3 bases: TGTGCTAGTGGTTTGAGCGGGGGAGGCGGGACCCAGTACTTC. Amino acid sequence: CASGLSGGGGTQYF.

This clonotype was observed many times. At one boundary the junction diverges from the germline segment, which might be a read error. The V gene is TRBV4-1, the J gene TRBJ2-3, with TRBD2 matching 9 bases. CDR3 length equals 13 residues. Per germline, CDR1 MGHRA and CDR2 YSYEKL. The CDR3 is CASSQQVGGGEFW. The CDR3 DNA reads as TGCGCCAGCAGCCAACAAGTCGGCGGGGGGGAGTTTTGG.

This clonotype has a count of ten or more. CDR3 nucleotide sequence: TGCGCCAGCAGCCCTTCTGCAAGGGGAAGAGCCAACGTCCTGACTTTC. Its translation is CASSPSARGRANVLTF. The chain is built from TRBV4-3 and TRBJ2-6, with a tentative D call TRBD1 (5 bases). This CDR3 has 16 residues. The germline V and J ends were trimmed by 4 bases and 7 bases, with 17 bases remaining between them. Germline V gene data show CDR1 as LGHNA and CDR2 as YSLEER.

This clonotype was found many times. The V call is TRBV2, the J call TRBJ1-2; TRBD1 aligns across 11 bases. Germline CDR1 reads SNHLY; CDR2 reads FYNNEI. The CDR3 has 15 residues. V lost 6 bases and J lost 3; bases outside the gene matches: 6. In DNA form, the CDR3 reads TGTGCCAGCAGCGCGGACAGGGGGCCGGACTATGGCTACACCTTC. Translated, it gives CASSADRGPDYGYTF. Based on the CDR3 plus reference TRBV2 and TRBJ1-2, the full variable domain is EPEVTQTPSHQVTQMGQEVILRCVPISNHLYFYWYRQILGQKVEFLVSFYNNEISEKSEIFDDQFSVERPDGSNFTLKIRSTKLEDSAMYFCASSADRGPDYGYTFGSGTRLTVV.

The sample holds many counts of this clonotype. The rearrangement uses TRBV29-1 and TRBJ2-1; tentative D call: TRBD2 (6 bases). Germline V gene sequence: CDR1 SQVTM, CDR2 ANQGSEA. V lost 8 bases to trimming and J lost 6 bases, with 20 bases between them. The CDR3 loop spans 14 amino acids. The CDR3 region has the DNA TGCAGCTTCGGGGCGGCGGGGACGGGCAATGAGCAGTTCTTC. This gives the protein CSFGAAGTGNEQFF.

At least ten counts were recorded for this clonotype. As DNA, the CDR3 is TGTGCCAGCAGCGTTGCCGGCTTCGGAGATACGCAGTATTTT. Its translation is CASSVAGFGDTQYF. The chain is built from TRBV9 and TRBJ2-3, with D unclear. CDR3 length: 14 amino acids. Trimming removed 2 bases from V and 5 bases from J, with 12 bases in between. In germline, CDR1 is SGDLS, CDR2 YYNGEE.

This clonotype was seen ten or more times. V is TRBV25-1 and J is TRBJ2-4; a possible D gene is TRBD1 (6 bases). The CDR3 contains 14 residues. The germline CDR1 and CDR2 sequences are MGHDK and SYGVNS. V was clipped by 3 bases and J by 8 bases, with 14 bases between them. The DNA for the CDR3 is TGTGCCAGCAGTGAGGGGGCGCAAATGGACATTCAGTACTTC. Translation gives CASSEGAQMDIQYF.

This chain links TRBV11-2 with TRBJ1-2; D remains ambiguous. In germline, CDR1 is SGHAT, CDR2 FQNNGV. This CDR3 region has 14 residues. V shed 6 bases and J shed 6 bases, with 17 bases lying between them. The CDR3 DNA is TGTGCCAGCAGGCGCGTCGCCCGACGGGATGGCTACACCTTC. This sequence encodes CASRRVARRDGYTF.

In this sample, this clonotype turned up a few times. This chain joins TRBV28 and TRBJ2-5, with a possible D match to TRBD2 (5 bases). Germline V CDR1 and CDR2: MDHEN, SYDVKM. This CDR3 is built from 13 residues. The germline V and J ends were trimmed by 2 bases and 7 bases, with 11 bases remaining between them. The DNA for the CDR3 is TGTGCCAGCAGTTTAGACAACGCGGGGACCCAGTACTTC. Translated: CASSLDNAGTQYF.

This clonotype occurred many times. J is TRBJ1-5 and V is TRBV7-9; D is possibly TRBD1 (6 bases). V lost 5 bases and J lost 0, with 11 bases in between. The CDR3 loop spans 15 amino acids. Looked up from germline, CDR1 is SEHNR and CDR2 is FQNEAQ (reference sequence). The CDR3 nucleotides read TGTGCCAGCAGCCCACAGGGAGGTAGCAATCAGCCCCAGCATTTT. It translates to CASSPQGGSNQPQHF.

The V gene is TRBV4-2, the J gene TRBJ2-1, with 8 bases that match TRBD1. Germline V CDR1 and CDR2: LGHNA, YNFKEQ. This CDR3 has 14 amino acids. V lost 1 base and J lost 9; bases outside the gene matches: 5. The CDR3 region is CASSQGPTGGEQFF. CDR3 DNA sequence: TGTGCCAGCAGCCAAGGCCCCACAGGGGGTGAGCAGTTCTTC.

This clonotype was recorded many times. The rearrangement joins TRBV10-3 to TRBJ2-5, with D perhaps being TRBD1 or TRBD2 (5 bases each). CDR1 ENHRY and CDR2 SYGVKD come from the germline V gene. Trimming pared 4 bases from V and 5 bases from J, leaving 14 bases between. This CDR3 region has 14 residues. The CDR3 nucleotides read TGTGCCATCAGTGGGGACGGGACCGGGGAGACCCAGTACTTC. Amino acids: CAISGDGTGETQYF.

The chain carries TRBV15 and TRBJ1-6; D unresolved. Trimming pared 4 bases from V and 8 bases from J, leaving 15 bases between. Germline V gives CDR1 LNHNV, CDR2 YYDKDF (reference sequence). The length of the CDR3 is 15 residues. CDR3 coding DNA: TGTGCCACCAGCAAAGGACTCCCCTCGGATTCACCCCTCCACTTT. It yields the protein CATSKGLPSDSPLHF.

V gene TRBV20-1 combines with J gene TRBJ1-2; D is undetermined. CDR1 is DFQATT, CDR2 SNEGSKA, per germline (reference sequence). This CDR3 spans 11 amino acids. Written as DNA, the CDR3 is TGCAGCGGGCGTATTAACTATGGCTACACCTTC. Amino acids: CSGRINYGYTF.

This clonotype was recorded a few times. V is TRBV6-1 and J is TRBJ1-1, with unresolved D. The length of the CDR3 is 11 residues. CDR1 is MNHNS, CDR2 SASEGT, per germline. CDR3 in DNA: TGTGCGATCGCCAGGTCAAACGAAGCTTTCTTT. Translating it yields CAIARSNEAFF.

As concerns this clonotype: Just one base apart from a much larger clone, this may be a read error. The chain carries TRBV5-1 and TRBJ1-2; the D is unclear. The CDR3 length is 13 residues. The germline V gene has CDR1 SGHRS and CDR2 YFSETQ. The DNA for the CDR3 is TGCACCAGCAGCTTGGCCGGGGACTATGGCTACACCTTC. Translated: CTSSLAGDYGYTF.

In its sample, this clonotype was seen many times. This chain connects TRBV29-1 to TRBJ1-1; D possibly corresponds to TRBD1 (5 bases). The ends were cut back, 4 bases at V and 8 bases at J, with 8 bases in the middle. CDR1 SQVTM and CDR2 ANQGSEA come from the germline V gene. The CDR3 runs to 10 residues. CDR3 sequence: CSVGDGEAFF. The CDR3 DNA sequence: TGCAGCGTTGGGGACGGCGAAGCTTTCTTT.

A word on this clonotype: This clone may be a read error of a much larger clone one base away. CDR3 nucleotides: TGTTCCAGCAGGCAGCTCACTGAAGCTTTCTTT. This encodes CSSRQLTEAFF. This chain links TRBV2 with TRBJ1-1; D gene ambiguous. This CDR3 spans 11 amino acids. Germline CDR1 and CDR2: SNHLY and FYNNEI.

This clonotype was detected ten times or more. This sequence joins TRBV7-6 and TRBJ2-1; TRBD2 aligns across 10 bases. Trimming took 5 bases from V and 6 from J; bases not matched to a gene: 13. The CDR3 consists of 17 residues. Germline V CDR1 and CDR2: SGHVS, FNYEAQ. In DNA, the CDR3 is TGTGCCAGCAGCCCCATATTGAGCGGGGGGGCATTCAATGAGCAGTTCTTC. This sequence encodes CASSPILSGGAFNEQFF.